What follows are 17 T cell receptor beta chains derived from one specimen sequenced in a study of tumor-infiltrating lymphocytes in primary liver carcinoma. Unsorted bulk tissue, roughly 19-33 mg of it, served as the source for co-extraction of RNA and DNA. Priming with a constant-region primer yielded TCR beta cDNA from approximately 500 ng total RNA. Amplification in three nested multiplex PCR rounds with slightly modified ARM-PCR gave rise to TCR beta libraries. The two initial PCR rounds, approximately 10 cycles each, used TRBV1-TRBV30 forward and C-beta reverse primers. A single record per CDR3 protein comes from TCRdb applying MiXCR to the multiplex PCR reads. The sample yields approximately 99,000 distinct CDR3 sequences, about 70% seen once. The source material was liver tumor tissue from sampling region 5. Subset given: tumor region T5, tumor centre. The receptor set was obtained from a woman in her fifties or sixties with primary liver carcinoma and hepatitis B virus infection.

This clonotype turned up a few times. Being one base from a much bigger clone, this may be a read error. The V and J genes are TRBV29-1 and TRBJ2-5; D is unresolved. V lost 7 bases to trimming and J lost 2 bases, with 17 bases between them. CDR3 length: 14 residues. Germline CDR1 SQVTM, CDR2 ANQGSEA. The CDR3, as DNA: TGCAGCGCCTACTCTTCGGCGATACAAGAGACCCAGTACTTC. The encoded protein is CSAYSSAIQETQYF.

Details on this clonotype: A read error may be the cause here, since a much bigger clone is one base away. This chain connects TRBV10-1 to TRBJ1-2; D not certain. Germline-derived CDR1 and CDR2 are WNHNN and SYGVQD (reference sequence). The CDR3 sequence is 13 residues long. V lost 3 bases to trimming and J lost 2 bases, with 7 bases between them. The CDR3 bases are TGCGCCAGCAGTGAAGCCGGGAACTATGGCTACACCTTC. This gives the protein CASSEAGNYGYTF.

In the case of this clonotype: This likely comes from a read error, as the CDR3 has no conserved phenylalanine or tryptophan at its end. The CDR3 here is CASSSGSGTDLNGYTL. DNA of the CDR3: TGTGCCAGCAGTTCCGGGTCGGGGACAGACTTGAATGGCTACACCTTA. V is TRBV28 and J is TRBJ1-2, with 7 bases fitting TRBD1. Germline CDR1 MDHEN, CDR2 SYDVKM. This CDR3 region has 16 residues. V lost 4 bases, J lost 6 bases, and 14 bases stayed unmatched.

This clonotype was detected only a few times. This chain joins TRBV10-3 and TRBJ2-6, with a tentative D call TRBD1 (6 bases). This CDR3 has 14 residues. Germline V lookup: CDR1 ENHRY, CDR2 SYGVKD. Trimming left V 6 bases short and J 0 bases short, with 6 bases between. The CDR3 DNA reads as TGTGCCATCAGGGGGGCCTCTGGGGCCAACGTCCTGACTTTC. Translating gives CAIRGASGANVLTF.

The chain combines TRBV11-2 with TRBJ2-1, with unresolved D. The CDR3 runs 13 residues. V was pared by 10 bases and J by 3 bases, with 13 bases between. Germline V gene data show CDR1 as SGHAT and CDR2 as FQNNGV. CDR3: CATILGHYNEQFF. The CDR3, as DNA: TGTGCCACCATCTTAGGGCACTACAATGAGCAGTTCTTC.

On this clonotype: This likely comes from a read error, as the CDR3 has no conserved phenylalanine or tryptophan at its end. V and J are TRBV6-2 or TRBV6-3 and TRBJ2-6, with a possible D match to TRBD2 (6 bases). The germline V gene encodes CDR1 MNHEY and CDR2 SVGEGT. The CDR3 contains 16 residues. Trimming took 6 bases from V and 1 from J, leaving 13 bases between them. The CDR3 protein is CASRGGPSSGANVLTL. In nucleotides, the CDR3 is TGTGCCAGCAGGGGGGGACCCTCTTCTGGGGCCAACGTCCTGACTCTC.

Turning to this clonotype: Compared with germline, one end of the junction differs, possibly owing to a read error. The chain couples TRBV2 to TRBJ2-3; D not certain. The CDR3 runs 11 residues. Germline V lookup: CDR1 SNHLY, CDR2 FYNNEI. DNA of the CDR3: TGTGCCAGCGGCTCAACGGATACGCGGTATTTT. Translated: CASGSTDTRYF.

Regarding this clonotype: The CDR3 does not close with the conserved phenylalanine or tryptophan, likely indicating a read error. This chain links TRBV6-5 with TRBJ1-5; D not certain. The CDR3 sequence is 13 residues long. Germline V CDR1 and CDR2: MNHEY, SVGAGI. CDR3 nucleotides: TGTGCCAGTAGTTATAACGGTAATCAGCCCCAGCATTTG. Amino acids: CASSYNGNQPQHL.

The rearrangement joins TRBV5-5 to TRBJ2-3, with D uncertain. The CDR3 is 18 amino acids. V was clipped by 0 bases and J by 3 bases, with 20 bases between them. The germline CDR1 and CDR2 sequences are SGHKS and YYEKEE (reference sequence). The chain's CDR3 is CASSLAKGSQRGTDTQYF. CDR3 DNA: TGTGCCAGCAGCTTGGCCAAGGGCAGCCAGAGAGGAACAGATACGCAGTATTTT.

CDR3 DNA sequence: TGTGCCAGCTGCAAGGGGGTGGAGACCCAGTACTTC. It is translated as CASCKGVETQYF. V and J are TRBV12-3 or TRBV12-4 and TRBJ2-5, with D possibly TRBD1 on 6 matching bases. This CDR3 is 12 amino acids long. V lost 8 bases and J lost 5, with 12 bases in between.

On this clonotype itself: One end of the junction fails to match germline, which may point to a read error. V usage is TRBV5-1 and J usage is TRBJ2-2; a weak D match, TRBD1 (6 bases). The CDR3 has 15 amino acids. Germline lookup yields CDR1 SGHRS and CDR2 YFSETQ. CDR3 protein: CASSLGQSSTGELFF. CDR3 bases: TGCGCCAGCAGCTTAGGACAGAGCAGCACCGGGGAACTGTTTTTT.

Note on this clonotype: A much more abundant neighbour one base away suggests this may be a read error. The chain combines TRBV10-2 with TRBJ2-5; TRBD2 is a possible D gene (6 bases). Trimming left V 4 bases short and J 4 bases short, with 16 bases between. This CDR3 contains 15 residues. Looked up from germline, CDR1 is WSHSY and CDR2 is SAAADI. DNA for the CDR3: TGCGCCAGCAGTGGGAGGGAGAACCTACTAGAGACCCAGTACTTC. As protein: CASSGRENLLETQYF.

This clonotype was observed a handful of times. A junction boundary mismatches the germline segment, possibly from a read error. The gene calls are TRBV7-8 and TRBJ1-1; 7 bases match TRBD1. The CDR3 length is 13 residues. Germline assignment: CDR1 SGHVS and CDR2 FQNEAQ. The CDR3 loop is CASNLGQDTEAFF. The CDR3 bases are TGTGCCAGCAACTTAGGACAGGATACTGAAGCTTTCTTT.

A remark on this clonotype: This sequence may be a read error, since a much larger clone differs from it by one base. V and J are TRBV28 and TRBJ1-2; no clear D gene. The CDR3 contains 13 residues. Germline lookup yields CDR1 MDHEN and CDR2 SYDVKM. V shed 4 bases and J shed 6 bases, with 12 bases lying between them. CDR3 sequence reads: CASSSPQDHGYTF. CDR3 in DNA: TGTGCCAGCAGTTCTCCTCAAGACCATGGCTACACCTTC.

Worth noting for this clonotype: Relative to the germline gene, one junction end is altered; a read error may explain this. This chain links TRBV11-2 with TRBJ2-7; D not certain. Germline V gives CDR1 SGHAT, CDR2 FQNNGV. The CDR3 contains 13 residues. CDR3 DNA sequence: TGTGCCAACAGCTTAGATCTCCGACGCGAGCAGTACTTC. Its translation: CANSLDLRREQYF.

This clonotype showed up just a few times. One end of the junction does not line up with germline, which may come from a read error. The chain has TRBV29-1 and TRBJ2-3; TRBD1 aligns across 10 bases. CDR1 is SQVTM, CDR2 ANQGSEA, per germline. CDR3 length equals 16 residues. CDR3 residues: CSVFGLRDRGTDSQYF. The CDR3 DNA follows: TGCAGCGTTTTCGGCCTCCGGGACAGGGGTACAGATTCGCAGTATTTT.

The chain recombines TRBV7-8 with TRBJ2-1, with D possibly called TRBD1 or TRBD2 (5 bases each). Trimming left V 5 bases short and J 0 bases short, with 14 bases between. The CDR3 covers 16 residues. Looked up from germline, CDR1 is SGHVS and CDR2 is FQNEAQ. CDR3 sequence (DNA): TGTGCCAGCAGCAGCCGGGACCTGAGCTCCTACAATGAGCAGTTCTTC. Translation gives CASSSRDLSSYNEQFF.